The 9 T cell receptor beta chains listed next were all sequenced from one sample in a study of cytomegalovirus exposure and HLA in healthy donors. Assay: immunoSEQ multiplex PCR; the TCRdb copy retains only in-frame clones and omits some. Of 100,000 to 150,000 clones in the sample, 89% were seen once. The sequenced sample consisted of PBMCs. These receptors came from a man aged 25-45 years in good health and CMV-seronegative.

The chain links TRBV29-1 to TRBJ2-5; TRBD1 aligns across 8 bases. V dropped 6 bases and J dropped 5; count of bases not matched to a gene: 5. Germline V lookup: CDR1 SQVTM, CDR2 ANQGSEA. The CDR3 extends over 12 amino acids. CDR3 bases: TGCAGCGTCTTGGACAGGGAGGAGACCCAGTACTTC. It codes for CSVLDREETQYF.

The V call is TRBV5-6, the J call TRBJ2-7, with 7 bases that match TRBD1. CDR1 is SGHDT, CDR2 YYEEEE, per germline. V gave up 4 bases and J gave up 3 bases; unmatched junction bases: 4. The CDR3 is 13 residues long. CDR3 nucleotides: TGTGCCAGCAGCCTAGGACAGGACTACGAGCAGTACTTC. This encodes CASSLGQDYEQYF. Full variable domain (rest looked up from reference TRBV5-6 and TRBJ2-7): DAGVTQSPTHLIKTRGQQVTLRCSPKSGHDTVSWYQQALGQGPQFIFQYYEEEERQRGNFPDRFSGHQFPNYSSELNVNALLLGDSALYLCASSLGQDYEQYFGPGTRLTVT.

This clone was detected once. The gene calls are TRBV6-5 and TRBJ2-3; a possible D gene is TRBD1 (5 bases). Trimming left V 2 bases short and J 1 base short, with 10 bases between. Germline-derived CDR1 and CDR2 are MNHEY and SVGAGI. The CDR3 has 15 residues. The CDR3 nucleotides are TGTGCCAGCAGTTACACGTTCAGGGGCACAGATACGCAGTATTTT. Amino acid sequence: CASSYTFRGTDTQYF.

The genes are TRBV7-2 and TRBJ1-1, with 8 bases lining up with TRBD1. CDR3 size: 13 residues. The V and J ends lost 2 bases and 6 bases, in that order; junction bases with no gene match: 2. Germline assignment: CDR1 SGHTA and CDR2 FQGNSA. DNA of the CDR3: TGTGCCAGCAGCTTATTACAGGGGGCTGAAGCTTTCTTT. It translates to CASSLLQGAEAFF.

This sequence joins TRBV28 and TRBJ1-1; the D is unclear. Germline CDR1 is MDHEN and CDR2 is SYDVKM. V lost 6 bases to trimming and J lost 1 base, with 9 bases between them. This CDR3 contains 13 residues. The CDR3 here is CASSTRSNTEAFF. The CDR3 DNA follows: TGTGCCAGCAGCACGAGGTCGAACACTGAAGCTTTCTTT.

The chain uses TRBV14 and TRBJ1-2; D is unresolved. V was clipped by 1 base and J by 2 bases, with 5 bases between them. This CDR3 is built from 13 residues. Germline CDR1 reads SGHDN; CDR2 reads FVKESK. CDR3 in amino acids: CASSQVGNYGYTF. The CDR3 DNA follows: TGTGCCAGCAGCCAAGTCGGGAACTATGGCTACACCTTC.

This chain joins TRBV12-5 and TRBJ1-1; the D gene is possibly TRBD1 (5 bases). V lost 0 bases, J lost 8 bases, and 10 bases lay in between. This CDR3 comprises 13 residues. The germline V gene encodes CDR1 LGHNT and CDR2 FRNRAP. The CDR3 region is CASGLVEHREAFF. The CDR3 DNA reads as TGTGCTAGTGGTTTGGTTGAACACAGGGAAGCTTTCTTT.

V and J are TRBV5-1 and TRBJ2-3, with 9 bases fitting TRBD1. From germline, CDR1 is SGHRS and CDR2 YFSETQ. CDR3 length: 15 amino acids. V was pared by 9 bases and J by 6 bases, with 14 bases of the junction left unmatched. Written as DNA, the CDR3 is TGCGCCACCGGGGTAGGACAGGGGTTATCGGATACGCAGTATTTT. The encoded protein is CATGVGQGLSDTQYF.

The rearrangement uses TRBV6-4 and TRBJ1-2; maybe TRBD1 (6 bases). The CDR3 is 13 residues long. Per the germline V gene, CDR1 is MRHNA and CDR2 is SNTAGT. V lost 0 bases to trimming and J lost 10 bases, with 12 bases between them. As DNA, the CDR3 is TGTGCCAGCAGTGACTCCCACAGGGATGTCTACACCTTC. Its protein product is CASSDSHRDVYTF.